The 19 T cell receptor beta chains listed next were all sequenced from one sample in a study of chemoradiotherapy in HPV16-positive cancers. The data were produced by immunoSEQ multiplex PCR, yet TCRdb's version contains in-frame clones alone and is incomplete. This sample has thousands of clones, with about 74% found just once. The specimen was tumor tissue, collected from a patient who underwent chemoradiotherapy. All receptors come from a human donor with HPV-associated anogenital cancer.

The chain employs TRBV5-1 and TRBJ2-4; D perhaps matches TRBD1 (5 bases). The CDR3 consists of 17 residues. Germline lookup yields CDR1 SGHRS and CDR2 YFSETQ. The V end was cut by 5 bases, the J end by 6 bases, with 24 bases between. In nucleotides, the CDR3 is TGCGCCAGCAGACAAGCCGGTGGTGGGGCCGACGGAAACATTCAGTACTTC. Translating gives CASRQAGGGADGNIQYF.

CDR3 amino acids: CASSSLLWPINQPQHF. The CDR3, as DNA: TGTGCCAGCAGCTCTCTATTATGGCCAATAAATCAGCCCCAGCATTTT. The chain employs TRBV7-6 and TRBJ1-5; D not resolved. Germline loops: CDR1 SGHVS, CDR2 FNYEAQ. The CDR3 is 16 amino acids. Trimming removed 4 bases from V and 4 bases from J, with 17 bases in between.

The chain links TRBV9 to TRBJ1-1, with a tentative D call TRBD1 (6 bases). V lost 6 bases, J lost 4 bases, and 16 bases lay in between. This CDR3 has 14 residues. CDR1 is SGDLS, CDR2 YYNGEE, per germline. CDR3 region: CASTLGLGGTEAFF. CDR3 nucleotides: TGTGCCAGCACCCTAGGATTAGGGGGCACTGAAGCTTTCTTT.

This sequence joins TRBV7-2 and TRBJ2-1; no clear D gene. Looked up from germline, CDR1 is SGHTA and CDR2 is FQGNSA. The ends were cut back, 1 base at V and 0 bases at J, with 7 bases in the middle. The CDR3 totals 15 residues. CDR3 sequence: CASSLEVSSYNEQFF. CDR3 nucleotide sequence: TGTGCCAGCAGCTTAGAAGTTTCCTCCTACAATGAGCAGTTCTTC.

V usage is TRBV5-1 and J usage is TRBJ1-2; 9 positions agree with TRBD1. Germline-derived CDR1 and CDR2 are SGHRS and YFSETQ. The trim removed 4 bases at V and 2 bases at J, leaving 12 bases unmatched. The CDR3 consists of 17 residues. CDR3 residues: CASSKIRTGEKNYGYTF. Written as DNA, the CDR3 is TGCGCCAGCAGCAAGATCCGGACAGGGGAGAAAAACTATGGCTACACCTTC.

The V call is TRBV19, the J call TRBJ2-7, with D hard to call. The V gene lost 5 bases and the J gene lost 2 bases, with 16 bases spanning the gap. The CDR3 covers 15 residues. Germline CDR1 and CDR2: LNHDA and SQIVND (reference sequence). Here the CDR3 reads CASSPRAAGTYEQYF. The DNA of the CDR3 is TGTGCCAGTAGTCCCCGGGCTGCAGGAACCTACGAGCAGTACTTC.

The chain links TRBV9 to TRBJ1-2; tentative D call: TRBD1 (6 bases). Germline V lookup: CDR1 SGDLS, CDR2 YYNGEE. The V end was cut by 5 bases, the J end by 1 base, with 12 bases between. The CDR3 sequence is 14 residues long. The CDR3 spells CASSSLGGNYGYTF. CDR3 DNA: TGTGCCAGCAGTTCCCTAGGGGGTAACTATGGCTACACCTTC. Full variable domain (remainder filled in from reference TRBV9 and TRBJ1-2): DSGVTQTPKHLITATGQRVTLRCSPRSGDLSVYWYQQSLDQGLQFLIQYYNGEERAKGNILERFSAQQFPDLHSELNLSSLELGDSALYFCASSSLGGNYGYTFGSGTRLTVV.

In this sample, this clone turned up a few times. The chain combines TRBV19 with TRBJ2-6; 7 nucleotides align to TRBD2. There are 16 residues in the CDR3. Looked up from germline, CDR1 is LNHDA and CDR2 is SQIVND (reference sequence). With V trimmed by 3 bases and J by 1 base, 3 bases remained unmatched. The CDR3, as DNA: TGTGCCAGTAGTATTTTGGGAGGGTCTGGGGCCAACGTCCTGACTTTC. It is translated as CASSILGGSGANVLTF.

This clone was picked up one time. The rearrangement uses TRBV2 and TRBJ2-1, with 7 bases that match TRBD1. The ends lost 8 bases at V and 6 bases at J; junction bases unmatched: 4. Germline assignment: CDR1 SNHLY and CDR2 FYNNEI. The CDR3 runs 12 residues. Here the CDR3 DNA reads TGTGCCAGCGGGGCAGGGGGCAATGAGCAGTTCTTC. Amino acids: CASGAGGNEQFF.

This sequence joins TRBV4-1 and TRBJ1-2, with 11 nucleotides matching TRBD1. The CDR3 has 16 residues. The J segment lost 6 bases and the V segment lost 4 bases, leaving 10 bases of the junction unmatched. CDR1 is MGHRA, CDR2 YSYEKL, per germline. The CDR3 loop reads CASSPYMGQGVDGYTF. CDR3 nucleotides: TGCGCCAGCAGCCCATATATGGGACAGGGGGTGGATGGCTACACCTTC.

The chain joins TRBV11-2 to TRBJ2-7; 10 bases agree with TRBD1. There are 15 residues in the CDR3. CDR1 is SGHAT, CDR2 FQNNGV, per germline. The V segment lost 6 bases and the J segment 3 bases; nucleotides outside the gene matches: 8. CDR3 DNA sequence: TGTGCCAGCAGTCACCCGACAGGGGGCAGCTACGAGCAGTACTTC. Amino acids: CASSHPTGGSYEQYF.

This rearrangement joins TRBV29-1 to TRBJ2-6; D remains ambiguous. Trimming stripped 7 bases from V and 1 base from J, with 14 bases between. CDR1 and CDR2 from the germline V gene are SQVTM and ANQGSEA. This CDR3 spans 15 amino acids. CDR3 bases: TGCAGCGCCTATCATCCAGAGTCTGGGGCCAACGTCCTGACTTTC. It is translated as CSAYHPESGANVLTF.

The chain employs TRBV10-3 and TRBJ2-1; D is possibly TRBD2 (6 bases). Trimming removed 3 bases at V and 6 bases at J, with 15 bases between. The CDR3 consists of 15 residues. Germline V CDR1 and CDR2: ENHRY, SYGVKD. The CDR3 nucleotides read TGTGCCATCAGTGAATTAAAGACTAGGGGCAATGAGCAGTTCTTC. Amino acid sequence: CAISELKTRGNEQFF.

This clone was detected a few times. The chain carries TRBV28 and TRBJ1-5; no clear D. V shed 3 bases and J shed 3 bases, with 12 bases lying between them. CDR1 and CDR2 from the germline V gene are MDHEN and SYDVKM. CDR3 length: 15 amino acids. The CDR3 region has the DNA TGTGCCAGCAGTTTCCCGCCTAGTCTCAATCAGCCCCAGCATTTT. It translates to CASSFPPSLNQPQHF.

In DNA form, the CDR3 reads TGTGCCATCAGTGGGACAGGGCTAGCCGACACCATATATTTT. The encoded protein is CAISGTGLADTIYF. This rearrangement joins TRBV10-3 to TRBJ1-3; 8 bases match TRBD1. This CDR3 spans 14 amino acids. The germline gives CDR1 ENHRY, CDR2 SYGVKD. With 4 bases clipped from V and 8 bases from J, the junction kept 7 bases outside the gene matches.

This sequence joins TRBV4-2 and TRBJ2-5; 8 positions agree with TRBD2. The CDR3 extends over 16 amino acids. J lost 2 bases, V lost 1 base, and 6 bases had no gene match. Germline V gene sequence: CDR1 LGHNA, CDR2 YNFKEQ. For the CDR3, the DNA is TGTGCCAGCAGCCAAGGTGGCGGGAGGATACAAGAGACCCAGTACTTC. Amino acids: CASSQGGGRIQETQYF.

This clone was observed a single time. The V and J genes are TRBV10-3 and TRBJ2-7; no clear D gene. The CDR3 extends over 12 amino acids. Germline V gene sequence: CDR1 ENHRY, CDR2 SYGVKD. V was trimmed by 3 bases and J by 6 bases, leaving 9 bases between them. CDR3 region: CAISDPNVEQYF. The CDR3 DNA reads TGTGCCATCAGTGACCCAAACGTCGAGCAGTACTTC.

The chain uses TRBV30 and TRBJ2-7, with a possible D match to TRBD2 (6 bases). Trimming stripped 3 bases from V and 11 bases from J, with 17 bases between. This CDR3 is built from 12 residues. Germline V gene sequence: CDR1 GTSNPN, CDR2 SVGIG (reference sequence). This chain's CDR3 is CAWSAQFRGKYF. In DNA form, the CDR3 reads TGTGCCTGGAGCGCCCAGTTTCGGGGGAAGTACTTC.

V is TRBV4-2 and J is TRBJ2-7; D is perhaps TRBD1 or TRBD2 (5 bases each). V dropped 5 bases and J dropped 2 bases, with 10 bases sitting between them. There are 13 residues in the CDR3. The germline CDR1 and CDR2 sequences are LGHNA and YNFKEQ. The CDR3 nucleotides read TGTGCCAGCAGCTTGGGGGAACCCTACGAGCAGTACTTC. Protein sequence: CASSLGEPYEQYF.